There are many counts of the clone carrying this T cell receptor (beta chain). The sorted Tregs were CD4+CD25+CD127-/low cells. The CDR3 runs to 15 residues. V dropped 5 bases and J dropped 8; count of bases not matched to a gene: 11. Looked up from germline, CDR1 is SGHTA and CDR2 is FQGTGA. After constant-region reverse-primer amplification, full-length variable regions underwent semi-nested PCR with Nested Universal Primer A. From the 5' RACE reads, TCRdb called clonotypes with MiXCR, one entry per CDR3 protein. This table has approximately 58,000 distinct CDR3 sequences, roughly 28% appearing once.

The chain employs TRBV7-3 and TRBJ2-1; 8 bases map to TRBD2. Sequencing was performed on tumor-infiltrating Tregs sorted from the breast tumor. The origin of this receptor is a female donor with breast cancer. CDR3 residues: CASSPTGGRLHEQFF. The DNA for the CDR3 is TGTGCCAGCAGCCCGACTGGCGGGAGGTTGCATGAGCAGTTCTTC.